These 21 T cell receptor beta chains originate from one sample sequenced in a study of cytomegalovirus exposure and HLA in healthy donors. PCR used 60 Vbeta primers and 13 Jbeta primers. The assay was immunoSEQ multiplex PCR, and TCRdb's table has in-frame clones only and misses some. Of around 97,000 clones listed, about 81% are singletons. Input material: PBMCs. The receptors were gathered from a man in his forties in good health and CMV-seropositive.

The V call is TRBV19, the J call TRBJ2-1; TRBD2 matches at 10 bases. This CDR3 comprises 14 residues. Germline V gene data show CDR1 as LNHDA and CDR2 as SQIVND (reference sequence). Losses at the gene ends were 6 bases for V and 6 bases for J; bases not matched to a gene: 5. CDR3 sequence reads: CASRGTSAINEQFF. DNA for the CDR3: TGTGCCAGTAGAGGGACTAGCGCGATCAATGAGCAGTTCTTC. Supplemented by reference TRBV19 and TRBJ2-1, the full variable domain reads DGGITQSPKYLFRKEGQNVTLSCEQNLNHDAMYWYRQDPGQGLRLIYYSQIVNDFQKGDIAEGYSVSREKKESFPLTVTSAQKNPTAFYLCASRGTSAINEQFFGPGTRLTVL.

The rearrangement links TRBV7-9 to TRBJ2-7, with 7 bases matching TRBD1. The V and J ends lost 5 bases and 6 bases, in that order; junction bases with no gene match: 10. This CDR3 is built from 14 residues. CDR1 and CDR2 from the germline V gene are SEHNR and FQNEAQ (reference sequence). CDR3: CASSNPDRAGEQYF. The CDR3 DNA follows: TGTGCCAGCAGCAATCCAGACAGGGCAGGCGAGCAGTACTTC.

The chain couples TRBV11-2 to TRBJ1-2; D unresolved. Trimming removed 0 bases at V and 6 bases at J, with 11 bases between. The V gene's germline CDR1 is SGHAT and CDR2 FQNNGV. This CDR3 contains 14 residues. CDR3 DNA sequence: TGTGCCAGCAGCTTAGAAGCCGGGGTGCATGGCTACACCTTC. This encodes CASSLEAGVHGYTF.

Only a few counts were recorded for this clone. CDR3 loop: CASSLGDSGTSEAFF. The CDR3 DNA sequence: TGCGCCAGCAGCTTGGGGGACTCCGGGACGTCCGAAGCTTTCTTT. The chain couples TRBV5-1 to TRBJ1-1; a possible D gene is TRBD1 (5 bases). CDR1 is SGHRS, CDR2 YFSETQ, per germline. With 0 bases removed from V and 8 bases from J, the gap between germline ends came to 17 bases. There are 15 residues in the CDR3. Supplemented by reference TRBV5-1 and TRBJ1-1, the full variable domain reads KAGVTQTPRYLIKTRGQQVTLSCSPISGHRSVSWYQQTPGQGLQFLFEYFSETQRNKGNFPGRFSGRQFSNSRSEMNVSTLELGDSALYLCASSLGDSGTSEAFFGQGTRLTVV.

The chain couples TRBV28 to TRBJ2-4; D might be TRBD2 (5 bases). Germline V gene sequence: CDR1 MDHEN, CDR2 SYDVKM. The CDR3 spans 16 residues. V lost 8 bases and J 0 bases, leaving 17 bases between the germline ends. CDR3 residues: CASRQGGLLAKNIQYF. The DNA for the CDR3 is TGTGCCAGCCGACAAGGAGGTCTGCTAGCCAAAAACATTCAGTACTTC.

V and J are TRBV28 and TRBJ1-2; 8 bases agree with TRBD1. Per germline, CDR1 MDHEN and CDR2 SYDVKM. CDR3 size: 15 residues. Trimming removed 5 bases from V and 0 bases from J; junction bases left unmatched: 5. This CDR3 is CASSTRTGPNYGYTF. The CDR3 nucleotides read TGTGCCAGCAGTACGCGGACAGGGCCTAACTATGGCTACACCTTC.

V gene TRBV30 combines with J gene TRBJ2-1; D is perhaps TRBD2 (5 bases). The CDR3 covers 13 residues. V lost 3 bases, J lost 2 bases, and 8 bases lay in between. CDR1 and CDR2 from the germline V gene are GTSNPN and SVGIG (reference sequence). CDR3 nucleotides: TGTGCCTGGAGCCGCGGGCCCTACAATGAGCAGTTCTTC. Translating gives CAWSRGPYNEQFF.

V usage is TRBV6-5 and J usage is TRBJ1-2; D perhaps matches TRBD1 (6 bases). V lost 4 bases and J lost 8, with 14 bases in between. CDR1 and CDR2 (germline): MNHEY, SVGAGI. The CDR3 has 13 residues. The CDR3 DNA reads as TGTGCCAGCAGTTTAACAGGGCTTGTCGGCTACACCTTC. It is translated as CASSLTGLVGYTF.

In its sample, this clone was seen once. The chain has TRBV5-1 and TRBJ1-5; 11 bases line up with TRBD1. Germline CDR1 is SGHRS and CDR2 is YFSETQ. J was trimmed by 1 base and V by 0 bases; bases with no gene match: 9. CDR3 length: 19 amino acids. In DNA form, the CDR3 reads TGCGCCAGCAGCTTGGGGGGGGGACAGGGGGGTCGGAGCAATCAGCCCCAGCATTTT. Translated: CASSLGGGQGGRSNQPQHF. Filled out from reference TRBV5-1 and TRBJ1-5, the complete variable domain reads KAGVTQTPRYLIKTRGQQVTLSCSPISGHRSVSWYQQTPGQGLQFLFEYFSETQRNKGNFPGRFSGRQFSNSRSEMNVSTLELGDSALYLCASSLGGGQGGRSNQPQHFGDGTRLSIL.

This sequence joins TRBV28 and TRBJ1-3, with D perhaps TRBD1 (5 bases). Deletions cut 3 bases from V and 0 bases from J, with 9 bases between. This CDR3 has 15 amino acids. Germline values: CDR1 MDHEN, CDR2 SYDVKM. DNA of the CDR3: TGTGCCAGCAGTTTGTGGCAGGGCTCTGGAAACACCATATATTTT. It translates to CASSLWQGSGNTIYF.

The chain has TRBV11-1 and TRBJ1-1; D ambiguous. CDR1 and CDR2 from the germline V gene are SGHAT and FQDESV (reference sequence). This CDR3 is built from 14 residues. Between the trimmed V and J ends, which lost 5 bases and 1 base, there was a span of 11 bases. The CDR3 bases are TGTGCCAGCAGCGCACCCCACAGGAACACTGAAGCTTTCTTT. Translation gives CASSAPHRNTEAFF.

The CDR3 nucleotides read TGCGCCAGCAGCTTAGACGGGAAAGGAGCGCAGTATTTT. It is translated as CASSLDGKGAQYF. The rearrangement joins TRBV5-1 to TRBJ2-3; tentative D call: TRBD2 (5 bases). The ends were cut back, 2 bases at V and 10 bases at J, with 14 bases in the middle. The germline gives CDR1 SGHRS, CDR2 YFSETQ. The CDR3 extends over 13 amino acids.

The CDR3 sequence: CASSSTGLLLAKNIQYF. CDR3 in DNA: TGTGCCAGCAGTTCCACGGGACTTTTATTAGCCAAAAACATTCAGTACTTC. This chain connects TRBV28 to TRBJ2-4; D is perhaps TRBD2 (6 bases). The V and J ends lost 4 bases and 0 bases respectively, with 16 bases between them. This CDR3 has 17 residues. Germline V gene data show CDR1 as MDHEN and CDR2 as SYDVKM.

The chain links TRBV2 to TRBJ2-5; 9 bases match TRBD2. V shed 4 bases, J shed 4 bases, and the junction held 4 bases outside the gene matches. The CDR3 totals 14 residues. Looked up from germline, CDR1 is SNHLY and CDR2 is FYNNEI. DNA of the CDR3: TGTGCCAGCAGTGTAGCGGGAGTTGGAGAGACCCAGTACTTC. This sequence encodes CASSVAGVGETQYF.

The J gene is TRBJ2-7, the V gene TRBV5-5; D gene uncertain. Germline V gene lookup returns CDR1 SGHKS and CDR2 YYEKEE (reference sequence). Trimming stripped 0 bases from V and 5 bases from J, with 15 bases between. There are 15 residues in the CDR3. The CDR3 protein is CASSLVEKSTHEQYF. In nucleotides, the CDR3 is TGTGCCAGCAGCTTGGTCGAGAAGTCCACCCACGAGCAGTACTTC.

V and J are TRBV28 and TRBJ1-3, with 10 bases fitting TRBD1. The CDR3 is 17 amino acids. The V and J ends lost 6 bases and 4 bases, in that order; junction bases with no gene match: 12. The V gene's germline CDR1 is MDHEN and CDR2 SYDVKM. CDR3 residues: CASRKSGTGAAGNTIYF. For the CDR3, the DNA is TGTGCCAGCAGAAAATCCGGGACAGGGGCCGCGGGAAACACCATATATTTT.

This chain links TRBV7-9 with TRBJ1-5; a possible D gene is TRBD1 (6 bases). CDR1 is SEHNR, CDR2 FQNEAQ, per germline (reference sequence). The CDR3 runs 14 residues. Trimming stripped 5 bases from V and 9 bases from J, with 17 bases between. The CDR3 nucleotides are TGTGCCAGCAGCCGGGACACGTTAATCGGGCCCCAGCATTTT. Amino acids: CASSRDTLIGPQHF.

J is TRBJ2-7 and V is TRBV11-2; 7 nucleotides align to TRBD2. This CDR3 comprises 15 residues. V shed 7 bases and J 0 bases; nucleotides not matched to a gene: 9. CDR1 is SGHAT and CDR2 is FQNNGV in the germline V gene. This CDR3 is CASTPYRGSSYEQYF. CDR3 sequence (DNA): TGTGCCAGCACCCCGTATCGCGGGAGCTCCTACGAGCAGTACTTC.

This sequence joins TRBV14 and TRBJ1-2, with 7 bases aligning to TRBD1. After removal of 1 base from V and 7 bases from J, the junction contained 12 bases not matched to a gene. Germline V gives CDR1 SGHDN, CDR2 FVKESK. The CDR3 consists of 16 residues. The CDR3 nucleotides are TGTGCCAGCAGCCAAGTTCCACTCGACAGGGTGGGTGGCTACACCTTC. It translates to CASSQVPLDRVGGYTF.

This clone came up a few times. This rearrangement joins TRBV28 to TRBJ2-7; no definite D call. Germline CDR1 reads MDHEN; CDR2 reads SYDVKM. V was trimmed by 6 bases and J by 2 bases, leaving 11 bases between them. The CDR3 sequence is 13 residues long. CDR3 in amino acids: CASSPPVTYEQYF. The CDR3 DNA follows: TGTGCCAGCAGCCCCCCGGTGACCTACGAGCAGTACTTC.

This clone was picked up a small number of times. The genes are TRBV6-5 and TRBJ1-2; 7 bases map to TRBD1. The ends lost 6 bases at V and 4 bases at J; junction bases unmatched: 5. The CDR3 length is 13 residues. CDR1 is MNHEY and CDR2 is SVGAGI in the germline V gene. CDR3 DNA sequence: TGTGCCAGCAGCCCCCGGGACAGCTATGGCTACACCTTC. It yields the protein CASSPRDSYGYTF.